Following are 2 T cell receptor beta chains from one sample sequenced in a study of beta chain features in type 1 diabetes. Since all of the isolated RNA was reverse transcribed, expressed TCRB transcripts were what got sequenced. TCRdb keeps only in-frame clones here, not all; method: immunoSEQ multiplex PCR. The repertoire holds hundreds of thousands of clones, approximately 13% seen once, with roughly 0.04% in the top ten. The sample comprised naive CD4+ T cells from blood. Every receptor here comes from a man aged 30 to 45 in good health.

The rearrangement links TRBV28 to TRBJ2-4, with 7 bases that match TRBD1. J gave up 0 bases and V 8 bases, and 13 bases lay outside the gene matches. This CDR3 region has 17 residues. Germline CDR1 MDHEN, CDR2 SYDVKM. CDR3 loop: CASRHRQGKEAKNIQYF. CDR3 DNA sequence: TGTGCCAGCCGGCATCGACAGGGTAAAGAAGCCAAAAACATTCAGTACTTC.

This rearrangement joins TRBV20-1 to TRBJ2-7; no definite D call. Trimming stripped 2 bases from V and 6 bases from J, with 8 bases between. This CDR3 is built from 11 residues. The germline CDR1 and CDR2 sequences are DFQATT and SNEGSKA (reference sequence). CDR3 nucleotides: TGCAGTGCTAGATTAATTCCCGAGCAGTACTTC. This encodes CSARLIPEQYF.